The clone carrying this TCR beta chain was seen at least ten times. No antigen is known for it. The data were taken from a study of T-cell memory formation after mild COVID-19. Study-wide points: Pre-infection memory held some responding clones, suggesting pre-existing cross-reactive T cells responded.

The CDR3 covers 15 residues. V dropped 2 bases and J dropped 13 bases, with 18 bases sitting between them. Germline values: CDR1 SGHTA, CDR2 FQGNSA. 5'RACE with constant-segment primers yielded barcoded, UMI-tagged TCR alpha and TCR beta cDNA libraries. MiXCR, applied by TCRdb to the 5' RACE reads, yields one record per CDR3 protein. The table records 250,000 to 400,000 distinct CDR3 sequences, 14% of them present only once. Source material: PBMCs or a T cell subset sorted from them (not recorded which). This clonotype was sampled from a man in his late teens or twenties who had mild COVID-19 (a few samples of this study predate the infection). Cell type and time point are not known. The chain employs TRBV7-2 and TRBJ1-6; D gene ambiguous. The CDR3 here is CASSLRWQGLWPLHF. CDR3 nucleotide sequence: TGTGCCAGCAGCTTAAGATGGCAAGGATTGTGGCCCCTCCACTTT.